This passage covers 20 T cell receptor beta chains from one sample sequenced in a study of CD8+CD57+ T cells in acquired aplastic anemia. Both TCR beta VDJ combination and CDR3 sequence profiling were carried out. Genomic DNA was the template for this profiling. A single record per CDR3 protein comes from TCRdb applying MiXCR to the reads. The sample has under 250,000 distinct CDR3 sequences, roughly 35% seen once; the top ten hold more than 0.95%. Sequencing was done on a sample of sorted CD4+, CD8+, or CD8+CD57+ T cells (not recorded which) from PBMCs. The receptor set was obtained from a human donor in good health, serving as a control.

This clonotype was observed at least ten times. The rearrangement uses TRBV7-2 and TRBJ1-5; TRBD1 matches 11 bases. Unmatched junction bases numbered 2, after V lost 3 bases and J lost 7 bases. Germline assignment: CDR1 SGHTA and CDR2 FQGNSA. The CDR3 extends over 14 amino acids. The chain's CDR3 is CASSLGQGVQPQHF. Written as DNA, the CDR3 is TGTGCCAGCAGCTTGGGACAGGGGGTGCAGCCCCAGCATTTT.

This clonotype has just a few counts. This chain joins TRBV6-5 and TRBJ1-2; TRBD1 is a possible D gene (5 bases). The CDR3 length is 15 residues. The V end lost 3 bases, the J end lost 4 bases, and 15 bases lay between the germline ends. CDR1 is MNHEY and CDR2 is SVGAGI in the germline V gene. CDR3 amino acids: CASSYQGAMGYGYTF. Written as DNA, the CDR3 is TGTGCCAGCAGTTATCAGGGCGCCATGGGCTATGGCTACACCTTC.

This clonotype was seen ten or more times. The rearrangement links TRBV6-5 to TRBJ1-2; D not certain. V dropped 2 bases and J dropped 5 bases, with 9 bases sitting between them. The CDR3 is 13 residues long. Germline V lookup: CDR1 MNHEY, CDR2 SVGAGI. This CDR3 reads CASSYDGPYGYTF. The CDR3 DNA reads TGTGCCAGCAGTTACGACGGCCCTTATGGCTACACCTTC.

At least ten counts were recorded for this clonotype. The chain has TRBV5-4 and TRBJ2-3; D unresolved. V lost 4 bases to trimming and J lost 6 bases, with 12 bases between them. The CDR3 spans 13 residues. The germline gives CDR1 SGHNT, CDR2 YYREEE (reference sequence). DNA of the CDR3: TGTGCCAGCAGCCCCGATCCCGGGGATACGCAGTATTTT. The encoded protein is CASSPDPGDTQYF.

The chain carries TRBV5-5 and TRBJ1-1; D unresolved. Trimming stripped 1 base from V and 1 base from J, with 14 bases between. Germline CDR1 reads SGHKS; CDR2 reads YYEKEE (reference sequence). The CDR3 has 16 amino acids. CDR3 DNA sequence: TGTGCCAGCAGCTTGTTTTTCCTAGTCGGGAACACTGAAGCTTTCTTT. Protein product: CASSLFFLVGNTEAFF.

Relative to its sample, this clonotype is medium-sized (0.01 to 0.1%). The DNA for the CDR3 is TGCGCCAGCAGCGAGAAAGACAGCTCCTACAATGAGCAGTTCTTC. Translating it yields CASSEKDSSYNEQFF. The gene calls are TRBV10-1 and TRBJ2-1; tentatively, D is TRBD1 (5 bases). Germline CDR1 and CDR2: WNHNN and SYGVQD (reference sequence). V was shortened by 6 bases and J by 0 bases, with 12 bases between the two germline ends. The CDR3 consists of 15 residues.

The chain recombines TRBV4-2 with TRBJ1-1; maybe TRBD1 (6 bases). Germline CDR1 and CDR2: LGHNA and YNFKEQ. This CDR3 spans 15 amino acids. Between the trimmed V and J ends, which lost 2 bases and 1 base, there was a span of 11 bases. CDR3 coding DNA: TGTGCCAGCAGCCAACTGGACAGTTCGAACACTGAAGCTTTCTTT. This codes for CASSQLDSSNTEAFF.

On this clonotype: The limits of the CDR3 on the DNA are not certain, so only TCRdb's listed CDR3 is given. The chain employs TRBV12-3 or TRBV12-4 and TRBJ1-3. The CDR3 is made up of 16 amino acids, end residues included. Here the CDR3 reads CASSTSEANSGNTIYF.

A few counts support this clonotype. The gene calls are TRBV5-1 and TRBJ2-3; no definite D call. Germline CDR1 SGHRS, CDR2 YFSETQ. There are 16 residues in the CDR3. Deletions cut 2 bases from V and 0 bases from J, with 13 bases between. This chain's CDR3 is CASSFNSGLSTDTQYF. As DNA, the CDR3 is TGCGCCAGCAGCTTTAACTCAGGTTTGAGCACAGATACGCAGTATTTT.

This chain joins TRBV11-1 and TRBJ2-3, with D unresolved. This CDR3 spans 17 amino acids. V lost 1 base to trimming and J lost 1 base, with 15 bases between them. Germline values: CDR1 SGHAT, CDR2 FQDESV (reference sequence). CDR3 sequence reads: CASSLESSLLGTDTQYF. The CDR3 DNA sequence: TGTGCCAGCAGCTTAGAGTCTAGTTTATTAGGCACAGATACGCAGTATTTT.

This sequence joins TRBV7-6 and TRBJ2-7; 12 bases are shared with TRBD1. Trimming removed 2 bases from V and 5 bases from J; junction bases left unmatched: 10. CDR1 is SGHVS, CDR2 FNYEAQ, per germline. The CDR3 spans 17 residues. CDR3 region: CASSLFNPGTGGDEQYF. Here the CDR3 DNA reads TGTGCCAGCAGCTTATTTAACCCCGGGACAGGGGGCGACGAGCAGTACTTC.

This clonotype was observed many times. This chain uses TRBV2 with TRBJ2-7, with no clear D. This CDR3 spans 13 amino acids. Germline CDR1 and CDR2: SNHLY and FYNNEI. V was shortened by 6 bases and J by 5 bases, with 14 bases between the two germline ends. The CDR3 nucleotides are TGTGCCAGCAGAAACCCCCTCCCCGACGAGCAGTACTTC. Its protein is CASRNPLPDEQYF.

The chain joins TRBV6-1 to TRBJ2-5, with 14 bases aligning to TRBD2. CDR1 and CDR2 (germline): MNHNS, SASEGT. CDR3 size: 16 residues. The ends lost 1 base at V and 5 bases at J; junction bases unmatched: 3. CDR3 protein: CASSEGLAGGLETQYF. The DNA of the CDR3 is TGTGCCAGCAGTGAAGGACTAGCGGGGGGGCTCGAGACCCAGTACTTC.

This clonotype has a count of ten or more. The chain links TRBV7-6 to TRBJ2-1, with D unresolved. V lost 1 base, J lost 2 bases, and 9 bases lay in between. The CDR3 is made up of 15 amino acids. The V gene's germline CDR1 is SGHVS and CDR2 FNYEAQ. CDR3 amino acids: CASSLGAQAYNEQFF. For the CDR3, the DNA is TGTGCCAGCAGCTTAGGGGCCCAAGCCTACAATGAGCAGTTCTTC.

With regard to this clonotype: A much larger clone lies one base from this, so it may be a read error. The chain is built from TRBV6-1 and TRBJ2-7; weak D call: TRBD1 (6 bases). Germline-derived CDR1 and CDR2 are MNHNS and SASEGT. The CDR3 sequence is 14 residues long. The CDR3 DNA sequence: TGTCCCAGCAGCCCGCCCGACAGGCTCCACGAGCAGTACTTC. This sequence encodes CPSSPPDRLHEQYF.

This chain joins TRBV29-1 and TRBJ1-1; 9 bases are shared with TRBD1. The CDR3 runs to 12 residues. Germline V gives CDR1 SQVTM, CDR2 ANQGSEA. J gave up 7 bases and V 3 bases, and 3 bases lay outside the gene matches. The CDR3 protein is CSVDRTGDEAFF. CDR3 bases: TGCAGCGTTGACAGGACAGGGGATGAAGCTTTCTTT.

This clonotype was seen only a few times. The gene calls are TRBV4-1 and TRBJ2-3; D uncertain. The CDR3 runs 13 residues. Per the germline V gene, CDR1 is MGHRA and CDR2 is YSYEKL. V was shortened by 0 bases and J by 11 bases, with 12 bases between the two germline ends. The DNA of the CDR3 is TGCGCCAGCAGCCAAGATTTCTCCATGAGGCAGTATTTT. As protein: CASSQDFSMRQYF.

The chain links TRBV15 to TRBJ2-5; no clear D. The CDR3 covers 14 residues. Trimming shortened V by 1 base and J by 9 bases, and 15 bases separated the two germline ends. Germline V gene lookup returns CDR1 LNHNV and CDR2 YYDKDF (reference sequence). The chain's CDR3 is CATSRGSYVEPQYF. CDR3 nucleotide sequence: TGTGCCACCAGCAGAGGTTCGTATGTGGAGCCCCAGTACTTC.

The gene calls are TRBV18 and TRBJ2-7; TRBD1 aligns across 9 bases. The CDR3 has 15 residues. V shed 3 bases and J 2 bases; nucleotides not matched to a gene: 5. Germline V gives CDR1 KGHSH, CDR2 LQKENI. CDR3: CASSPGQGLAYEQYF. CDR3 bases: TGTGCCAGCTCACCGGGACAGGGTTTAGCCTACGAGCAGTACTTC.

This clonotype has more than one count but fewer than ten. J is TRBJ1-1 and V is TRBV5-1; D is undetermined. Deletions cut 4 bases from V and 1 base from J, with 14 bases between. The CDR3 runs to 15 residues. From germline, CDR1 is SGHRS and CDR2 YFSETQ. CDR3 sequence (DNA): TGCGCCAGCAGCGGAAGGCCGGCCCCGAACACTGAAGCTTTCTTT. Amino acid sequence: CASSGRPAPNTEAFF.